This TCR beta chain was found in a study of shared clonotypes between healthy human individuals. Donors, healthy HIV-negative adults, lacked recent acute infections or vaccinations. Nashville, Tennessee was home to all donors, each a Caucasian adult. The CDR3 is 16 residues long. Looked up from germline, CDR1 is SGHAT and CDR2 is FQNNGV. The V and J ends lost 5 bases and 3 bases respectively, with 18 bases between them. Method: immunoSEQ multiplex PCR; TCRdb's copy keeps in-frame clones and lacks some. Of about 450,000 clones detected, about 85% appear once; the ten largest clones hold less than 15%. The rearrangement links TRBV11-2 to TRBJ2-3, with D perhaps TRBD2 (8 bases). Material: PBMCs. The source of this sequence is a woman aged 40 to 50 in good health. Some clones in this sample may be carry-over from other donors' samples. The CDR3 DNA is TGTGCCAGCAGCCCCGGGGGGGACAGAATAACAGATACGCAGTATTTT. Amino acids: CASSPGGDRITDTQYF.